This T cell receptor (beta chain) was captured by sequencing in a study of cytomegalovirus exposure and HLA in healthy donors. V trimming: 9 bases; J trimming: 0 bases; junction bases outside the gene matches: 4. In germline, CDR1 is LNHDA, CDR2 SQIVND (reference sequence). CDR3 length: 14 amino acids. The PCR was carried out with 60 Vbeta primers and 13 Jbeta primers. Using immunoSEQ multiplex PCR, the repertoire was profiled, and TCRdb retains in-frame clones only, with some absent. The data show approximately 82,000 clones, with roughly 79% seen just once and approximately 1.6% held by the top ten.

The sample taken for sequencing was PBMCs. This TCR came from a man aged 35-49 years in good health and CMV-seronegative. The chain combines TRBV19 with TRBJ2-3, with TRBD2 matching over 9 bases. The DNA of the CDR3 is TGTGCCAGCACGACTAGCGGTAGCACAGATACGCAGTATTTT. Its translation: CASTTSGSTDTQYF.